This record concerns one T cell receptor (beta chain) sequence. As to time point: baseline pretreatment blood. Treatment described: 15 Gy SBRT to primary tumor, nephrectomy 4 weeks later. The data stem from a study of radiation and T cells in renal cell carcinoma. The V gene's germline CDR1 is MNHNS and CDR2 SASEGT. The length of the CDR3 is 13 residues. The germline V and J ends were trimmed by 6 bases and 3 bases, with 9 bases remaining between them. Only in-frame clones appear in the TCRdb table, and some are missing; sequencing was by immunoSEQ multiplex PCR. The data show about 130,000 clones, about 88% seen once.

This chain uses TRBV6-1 with TRBJ1-5; D unclear. The clonotype originates from a woman in her fifties or sixties with renal cell carcinoma. Sequences were derived from blood, sampled from a patient whose treatment included radiotherapy and nephrectomy. The CDR3 sequence: CASRDRDNQPQHF. CDR3 DNA sequence: TGTGCCAGCAGGGACCGGGACAATCAGCCCCAGCATTTT.